This is a list of T cell receptor beta chains from one sample in a study of cytomegalovirus exposure and HLA in healthy donors. Clones were read by immunoSEQ multiplex PCR, and TCRdb kept only the in-frame ones, dropping some. The sample records some 140,000 clones, approximately 69% being singletons. Material for sequencing was PBMCs. These receptors were obtained from a young man in good health and CMV-seronegative. Both conserved end residues are part of each CDR3. The order of the fields is J gene, V gene, clone size, D gene, CDR3 protein, CDR3 DNA. D genes are given only for firm matches. Only some rows state a clone size, as once, few, many or a class for expanded clones.

TRBJ1-1	TRBV5-1	-	-	CASSLGQGSEAFF	TGCGCCAGCAGCTTGGGACAAGGGAGTGAAGCTTTCTTT
TRBJ2-7	TRBV6-6	-	-	CASRAGERGAYEQYF	TGTGCCAGCAGGGCAGGGGAACGGGGGGCCTACGAGCAGTACTTC
TRBJ1-1	TRBV25-1	-	-	CASSAIPNAGAEAFF	TGTGCCAGCAGTGCAATACCGAACGCAGGCGCGGAAGCTTTCTTT
TRBJ1-6	TRBV7-9	-	-	CASSLEDSDSPLHF	TGTGCCAGCAGCTTAGAGGACAGTGATTCACCCCTCCACTTT
TRBJ2-3	TRBV6-5	-	-	CASSYSEGTDTQYF	TGTGCCAGCAGTTACTCGGAGGGCACAGATACGCAGTATTTT
TRBJ2-5	TRBV28	-	-	CASSQPGQVGETQYF	TGTGCCAGCAGTCAACCGGGACAAGTGGGGGAGACCCAGTACTTC
TRBJ2-3	TRBV13	-	TRBD2	CASSSPRLAGADTQYF	TGTGCCAGCAGCTCGCCCCGACTAGCGGGGGCAGATACGCAGTATTTT
TRBJ1-1	TRBV5-4	-	TRBD1	CASSLRQGGTEAFF	TGTGCCAGCAGCCTTCGACAGGGTGGCACTGAAGCTTTCTTT
TRBJ1-4	TRBV9	-	TRBD1	CASSAQGATNEKLFF	TGTGCCAGCAGCGCCCAGGGGGCGACTAATGAAAAACTGTTTTTT
TRBJ2-5	TRBV6-1	-	-	CASQWAVQIQETQYF	TGTGCCAGCCAATGGGCAGTTCAAATCCAAGAGACCCAGTACTTC
TRBJ1-5	TRBV6-4	-	TRBD1	CASSDPRQGDQPQNF	TGTGCCAGCAGTGACCCCAGACAGGGGGACCAGCCCCAGAATTTT
TRBJ1-1	TRBV14	few	-	CASSLDTATMNTEAFF	TGTGCCAGCAGCCTGGACACCGCAACCATGAACACTGAAGCTTTCTTT